This TCR beta chain was captured by sequencing in a study of blood T cell repertoires in COVID-19. Study information: The United States, Italy and Spain were the sources of the acute and convalescent COVID-19 samples. Sample material is recorded as cDNA or gDNA derived from T cells, B-cell-depleted T cells, or PBMCs.

Authors' methods: Estimated nucleated cell counts came from reference gene primer amplification. The repertoire was sequenced with immunoSEQ multiplex PCR; TCRdb's copy has only in-frame clones and lacks some. The V and J calls and clone size come from that table; D and trimming were worked out from the DNA. The table lists under 300,000 clones, around 88% of them singletons, with around 13% in the top ten. This CDR3 contains 17 residues. Per germline, CDR1 MNHEY and CDR2 SMNVEV (reference sequence). V was clipped by 0 bases and J by 6 bases; unmatched bases: 7. The source of this sequence is a woman between 70 and 85 years old with COVID-19, enrolled during active disease. The sequenced sample was peripheral blood. The chain carries TRBV27 and TRBJ2-1; 11 bases fit TRBD2. This CDR3 is CASSLSVVAGGFNEQFF. DNA of the CDR3: TGTGCCAGCAGTTTATCGGTTGTAGCGGGGGGGTTCAATGAGCAGTTCTTC.